The 29 T cell receptor beta chains presented below share a single source sample, sequenced in a study of blood T cell repertoires in COVID-19. Here immunoSEQ multiplex PCR was the method, and the copy in TCRdb shows in-frame clones only, minus some. This table holds about 130,000 clones, 78% found once. Sequencing input: PBMCs or T cells enriched from blood (not recorded which). These TCRs come from a woman between 50 and 59 years old who had recovered from COVID-19.

This clone was seen a handful of times. The rearrangement uses TRBV28 and TRBJ2-7; 12 bases line up with TRBD1. The germline V gene has CDR1 MDHEN and CDR2 SYDVKM. The CDR3 is made up of 15 amino acids. Losses at the gene ends were 6 bases for V and 6 bases for J; bases not matched to a gene: 9. The CDR3 is CASREPGQGASEQYF. Written as DNA, the CDR3 is TGTGCCAGCAGGGAACCGGGACAGGGGGCCTCCGAGCAGTACTTC.

Remarks on this clone: Additional DNA sequences in this sample encode the identical CDR3. CDR3 coding DNA: TGTGCCAGCAGCCGCGACTCTTACGGCTACACCTTC. Amino acid sequence: CASSRDSYGYTF. The chain couples TRBV3-1 (or the pseudogene TRBV3-2) to TRBJ1-2; D not resolved. CDR3 size: 12 residues. CDR1 is LGHDT and CDR2 is YNNKEL in the germline V gene (reference sequence). The ends were cut back, 4 bases at V and 8 bases at J, with 11 bases in the middle.

The chain links TRBV12-3 or TRBV12-4 to TRBJ1-4, with D uncertain. CDR3 length equals 12 residues. V was clipped by 5 bases and J by 11 bases, with 12 bases between them. In DNA form, the CDR3 reads TGTGCCAGCAGTCCCGCGGGGTGGAAACTGTTTTTT. As protein: CASSPAGWKLFF.

The chain has TRBV19 and TRBJ2-6, with D tentatively TRBD2 (6 bases). Germline CDR1 and CDR2: LNHDA and SQIVND (reference sequence). The CDR3 has 16 residues. The V gene lost 3 bases and the J gene lost 2 bases, with 11 bases spanning the gap. The DNA for the CDR3 is TGTGCCAGTAGTATTCTCGGCGGGGCTGGGGCCAACGTCCTGACTTTC. Protein: CASSILGGAGANVLTF.

This rearrangement joins TRBV19 to TRBJ2-7; TRBD1 agrees at 7 bases. Trimming took 10 bases from V and 0 from J; bases not matched to a gene: 6. This CDR3 is 13 amino acids long. Germline loops: CDR1 LNHDA, CDR2 SQIVND (reference sequence). The CDR3 sequence: CATSKGASYEQYV. CDR3 nucleotides: TGTGCCACGTCGAAGGGGGCCTCCTACGAGCAGTACGTC.

J is TRBJ2-5 and V is TRBV2; TRBD1 might be the D (6 bases). Between the trimmed V and J ends, which lost 6 bases and 1 base, there was a span of 15 bases. This CDR3 spans 15 amino acids. From germline, CDR1 is SNHLY and CDR2 FYNNEI. CDR3 nucleotides: TGTGCCAGCAGCGCTAATAGGGGGAGCCAAGAGACCCAGTACTTC. Its translation is CASSANRGSQETQYF.

The CDR3 DNA follows: TGTGCCAGCAGCCGTCAGAATCCTGAAGCTTTCTTT. Protein sequence: CASSRQNPEAFF. This chain joins TRBV7-9 and TRBJ1-1, with D unresolved. Trimming left V 5 bases short and J 6 bases short, with 10 bases between. The germline CDR1 and CDR2 sequences are SEHNR and FQNEAQ (reference sequence). The CDR3 has 12 amino acids.

This clone was picked up many times. V is TRBV7-6 and J is TRBJ2-3; TRBD2 might be the D (6 bases). The V gene's germline CDR1 is SGHVS and CDR2 FNYEAQ. This CDR3 contains 17 residues. V was cut by 5 bases and J by 0 bases, with 18 bases left in between. The CDR3 spells CASSAGAGITSTDTQYF. CDR3 bases: TGTGCCAGCAGCGCCGGGGCGGGGATAACTAGCACAGATACGCAGTATTTT.

The V and J genes are TRBV5-4 and TRBJ1-4; no clear D gene. The CDR3 length is 15 residues. Looked up from germline, CDR1 is SGHNT and CDR2 is YYREEE (reference sequence). Trimming cost V 2 bases and J 3 bases, with 11 bases left between them. The DNA of the CDR3 is TGTGCCAGCAGCTTCACTGGCGGAGCTAATGAAAAACTGTTTTTT. It specifies CASSFTGGANEKLFF.

The CDR3 nucleotides read TGTGCCAGCAGCTCACTAGCGGGGGGCCGACCCCATGAGCAGTTCTTC. It codes for CASSSLAGGRPHEQFF. The chain uses TRBV7-8 and TRBJ2-1; 12 bases align to TRBD2. With V trimmed by 4 bases and J by 8 bases, 9 bases remained unmatched. CDR3 length: 16 amino acids. CDR1 and CDR2 from the germline V gene are SGHVS and FQNEAQ.

The V call is TRBV5-1, the J call TRBJ2-3; 7 positions agree with TRBD2. Trimming took 0 bases from V and 1 from J; bases not matched to a gene: 2. Germline V gene data show CDR1 as SGHRS and CDR2 as YFSETQ. The CDR3 runs 15 residues. The CDR3 coding sequence is TGCGCCAGCAGCTTGGTTGCGGGGGGCACAGATACGCAGTATTTT. As protein: CASSLVAGGTDTQYF.

The gene calls are TRBV3-1 (or the pseudogene TRBV3-2) and TRBJ2-1, with 10 bases identical to TRBD2. With 0 bases clipped from V and 2 bases from J, the junction kept 1 base outside the gene matches. Germline values: CDR1 LGHDT, CDR2 YNNKEL (reference sequence). The CDR3 contains 16 residues. In nucleotides, the CDR3 is TGTGCCAGCAGCCAAGATGGGACTAGCGCCTACAATGAGCAGTTCTTC. This translates into CASSQDGTSAYNEQFF.

The chain has TRBV18 and TRBJ2-5; maybe TRBD1 (6 bases). The CDR3 loop spans 15 amino acids. CDR1 KGHSH and CDR2 LQKENI come from the germline V gene. V lost 1 base and J lost 6, with 15 bases in between. The CDR3 protein is CASSPLQQGGQTQYF. The CDR3 DNA sequence: TGTGCCAGCTCACCACTTCAACAGGGTGGACAGACCCAGTACTTC.

This clone was found a few times. The chain carries TRBV11-1 and TRBJ2-7; D perhaps matches TRBD1 (6 bases). The CDR3 has 12 amino acids. The V end lost 1 base, the J end lost 7 bases, and 8 bases lay between the germline ends. Germline V lookup: CDR1 SGHAT, CDR2 FQDESV (reference sequence). This CDR3 is CASSLDREEQYF. As DNA, the CDR3 is TGTGCCAGCAGCTTAGACAGGGAAGAGCAGTACTTC.

The J gene is TRBJ1-1, the V gene TRBV3-1 (or the pseudogene TRBV3-2), with TRBD1 identical over 10 bases. CDR1 is LGHDT, CDR2 YNNKEL, per germline (reference sequence). The CDR3 is 16 amino acids. The ends lost 5 bases at V and 0 bases at J; junction bases unmatched: 6. The CDR3 protein is CASSFGQGVLNTEAFF. The CDR3 nucleotides are TGTGCCAGCAGCTTCGGACAGGGGGTTTTGAACACTGAAGCTTTCTTT.

The chain uses TRBV29-1 and TRBJ1-1, with unresolved D. V shed 3 bases and J shed 0 bases, with 8 bases lying between them. The CDR3 consists of 13 residues. Germline CDR1 SQVTM, CDR2 ANQGSEA. The CDR3 nucleotides are TGCAGCGTTGACAGGTCCATGAACACTGAAGCTTTCTTT. This encodes CSVDRSMNTEAFF.

The chain links TRBV29-1 to TRBJ1-2; perhaps TRBD1 as D (6 bases). CDR1 SQVTM and CDR2 ANQGSEA come from the germline V gene. The germline V and J ends were trimmed by 7 bases and 2 bases, with 11 bases remaining between them. The CDR3 is made up of 12 amino acids. The CDR3 spells CSADRTNYGYTF. The CDR3 nucleotides read TGCAGCGCAGACAGGACAAACTATGGCTACACCTTC.

This chain uses TRBV3-1 (or the pseudogene TRBV3-2) with TRBJ1-1; a possible D gene is TRBD1 (5 bases). Germline V gene lookup returns CDR1 LGHDT and CDR2 YNNKEL (reference sequence). The CDR3 extends over 14 amino acids. Between the trimmed V and J ends, which lost 0 bases and 7 bases, there was a span of 12 bases. The CDR3 here is CASSQEVRQSEAFF. CDR3 DNA: TGTGCCAGCAGCCAAGAGGTGAGACAGAGTGAAGCTTTCTTT.

This chain connects TRBV12-3 or TRBV12-4 to TRBJ1-5; 9 nucleotides align to TRBD1. This CDR3 region has 12 residues. V dropped 5 bases and J dropped 9; count of bases not matched to a gene: 2. The CDR3 region is CASSADRGPQHF. CDR3 nucleotides: TGTGCCAGCAGTGCGGACAGGGGGCCCCAGCATTTT.

This clone has just a few counts. This chain uses TRBV5-1 with TRBJ1-3, with D hard to call. This CDR3 is 15 amino acids long. Germline V gene data show CDR1 as SGHRS and CDR2 as YFSETQ. The V end lost 0 bases, the J end lost 2 bases, and 9 bases lay between the germline ends. This CDR3 is CASSLDSGTGNTIYF. CDR3 coding DNA: TGCGCCAGCAGCTTGGACTCCGGGACTGGAAACACCATATATTTT.

V gene TRBV9 combines with J gene TRBJ1-1, with D tentatively TRBD1 (5 bases). The CDR3 sequence is 15 residues long. Trimming took 3 bases from V and 4 from J, leaving 16 bases between them. Germline values: CDR1 SGDLS, CDR2 YYNGEE. CDR3 in amino acids: CASSAMTVSVTEAFF. As DNA, the CDR3 is TGTGCCAGCAGCGCGATGACAGTCAGTGTCACTGAAGCTTTCTTT.

This sequence joins TRBV28 and TRBJ1-3; D might be TRBD1 (6 bases). Germline-derived CDR1 and CDR2 are MDHEN and SYDVKM. With 3 bases removed from V and 6 bases from J, the gap between germline ends came to 12 bases. The CDR3 loop spans 14 amino acids. Written as DNA, the CDR3 is TGTGCCAGCAGTTTCGGGACACACGTAAACACCATATATTTT. Translation gives CASSFGTHVNTIYF.

CDR3 sequence reads: CASSSPKDRVRSGTDTQYF. CDR3 in DNA: TGTGCCAGCAGCTCACCCAAGGACAGGGTTAGGTCTGGCACAGATACGCAGTATTTT. The chain carries TRBV7-6 and TRBJ2-3; TRBD1 matches 8 bases. The CDR3 is 19 residues long. Trimming at V came to 4 bases and at J to 1 base, leaving 16 bases not matched to a gene. The V gene's germline CDR1 is SGHVS and CDR2 FNYEAQ.

V usage is TRBV7-9 and J usage is TRBJ2-5; 7 bases agree with TRBD1. The trim removed 5 bases at V and 2 bases at J, leaving 5 bases unmatched. The CDR3 contains 14 residues. Per the germline V gene, CDR1 is SEHNR and CDR2 is FQNEAQ (reference sequence). The CDR3 sequence is CASSEGTAQETQYF. For the CDR3, the DNA is TGTGCCAGCAGCGAAGGGACAGCTCAAGAGACCCAGTACTTC.

The J gene is TRBJ1-1, the V gene TRBV11-1; 7 bases map to TRBD1. V lost 5 bases, J lost 4 bases, and 7 bases stayed unmatched. The CDR3 spans 14 residues. The germline CDR1 and CDR2 sequences are SGHAT and FQDESV (reference sequence). CDR3 nucleotide sequence: TGTGCCAGCAGCCGACCAGGGACAGTCACTGAAGCTTTCTTT. Encoded protein: CASSRPGTVTEAFF.

J is TRBJ1-2 and V is TRBV15; D might be TRBD1 (5 bases). CDR1 is LNHNV and CDR2 is YYDKDF in the germline V gene (reference sequence). V was trimmed by 1 base and J by 1 base, leaving 10 bases between them. The CDR3 totals 15 residues. CDR3 bases: TGTGCCACCAGCAGAGGTTCGACAGATAACTATGGCTACACCTTC. Its protein product is CATSRGSTDNYGYTF.

The chain uses TRBV3-1 (or the pseudogene TRBV3-2) and TRBJ1-1; TRBD1 might be the D (6 bases). This CDR3 comprises 12 residues. CDR1 and CDR2 (germline): LGHDT, YNNKEL (reference sequence). V shed 4 bases and J shed 7 bases, with 10 bases lying between them. Here the CDR3 DNA reads TGTGCCAGCAGCCTAGGGACAAGTGAAGCTTTCTTT. It is translated as CASSLGTSEAFF.

The chain uses TRBV11-2 and TRBJ2-5, with D hard to call. The CDR3 sequence is 16 residues long. Germline CDR1 and CDR2: SGHAT and FQNNGV. The ends were cut back, 1 base at V and 4 bases at J, with 16 bases in the middle. The CDR3 spells CASSLVVSLGVETQYF. CDR3 sequence (DNA): TGTGCCAGCAGCTTAGTTGTCAGCCTAGGCGTAGAGACCCAGTACTTC. The complete variable domain, with remaining parts taken from reference TRBV11-2 and TRBJ2-5, reads EAGVAQSPRYKIIEKRQSVAFWCNPISGHATLYWYQQILGQGPKLLIQFQNNGVVDDSQLPKDRFSAERLKGVDSTLKIQPAKLEDSAVYLCASSLVVSLGVETQYFGPGTRLLVL.

The chain uses TRBV3-1 (or the pseudogene TRBV3-2) and TRBJ1-2, with TRBD1 matching over 7 bases. The CDR3 extends over 15 amino acids. The V gene's germline CDR1 is LGHDT and CDR2 YNNKEL (reference sequence). V was clipped by 4 bases and J by 2 bases; unmatched bases: 7. The CDR3 protein is CASSLRTGGNYGYTF. The CDR3 bases are TGTGCCAGCAGCCTTAGGACAGGCGGAAACTATGGCTACACCTTC.